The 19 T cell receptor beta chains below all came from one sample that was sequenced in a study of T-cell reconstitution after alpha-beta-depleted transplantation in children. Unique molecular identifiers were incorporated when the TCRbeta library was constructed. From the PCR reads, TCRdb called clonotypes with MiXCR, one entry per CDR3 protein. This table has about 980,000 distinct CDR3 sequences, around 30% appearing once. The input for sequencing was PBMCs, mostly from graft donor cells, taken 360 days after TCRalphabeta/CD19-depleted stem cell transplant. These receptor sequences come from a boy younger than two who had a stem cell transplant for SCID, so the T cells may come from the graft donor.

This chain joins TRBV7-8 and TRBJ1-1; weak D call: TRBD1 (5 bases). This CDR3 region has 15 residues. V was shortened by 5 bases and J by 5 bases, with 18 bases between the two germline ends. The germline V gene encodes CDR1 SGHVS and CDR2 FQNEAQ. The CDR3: CASSPRKGSLTEAFF. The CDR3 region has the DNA TGTGCCAGCAGCCCCAGGAAGGGGTCCCTTACTGAAGCTTTCTTT.

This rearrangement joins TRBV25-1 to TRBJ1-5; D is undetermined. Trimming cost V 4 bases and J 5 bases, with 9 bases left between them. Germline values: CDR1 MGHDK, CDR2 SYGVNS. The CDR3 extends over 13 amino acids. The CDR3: CASSAVGDQPQHF. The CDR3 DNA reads TGTGCCAGCAGTGCCGTTGGGGATCAGCCCCAGCATTTT.

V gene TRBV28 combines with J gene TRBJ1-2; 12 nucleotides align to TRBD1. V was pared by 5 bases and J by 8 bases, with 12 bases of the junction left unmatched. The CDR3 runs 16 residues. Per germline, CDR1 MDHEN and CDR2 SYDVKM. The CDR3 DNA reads TGTGCCAGCAGTGGAAGCTCGGGACAGGGGGCTGAAGGCTACACCTTC. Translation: CASSGSSGQGAEGYTF.

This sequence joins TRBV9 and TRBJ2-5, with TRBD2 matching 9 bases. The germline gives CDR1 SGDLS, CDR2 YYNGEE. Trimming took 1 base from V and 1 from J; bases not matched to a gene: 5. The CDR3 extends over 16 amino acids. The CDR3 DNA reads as TGTGCCAGCAGCGTATTAGCGGGGGCCGCCCAAGAGACCCAGTACTTC. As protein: CASSVLAGAAQETQYF. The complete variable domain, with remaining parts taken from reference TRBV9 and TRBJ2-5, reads DSGVTQTPKHLITATGQRVTLRCSPRSGDLSVYWYQQSLDQGLQFLIQYYNGEERAKGNILERFSAQQFPDLHSELNLSSLELGDSALYFCASSVLAGAAQETQYFGPGTRLLVL.

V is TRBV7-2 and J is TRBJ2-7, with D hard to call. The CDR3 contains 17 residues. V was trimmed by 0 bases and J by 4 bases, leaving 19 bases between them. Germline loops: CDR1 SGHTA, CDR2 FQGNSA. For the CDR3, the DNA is TGTGCCAGCAGCTTAGCTCTCACAACCTCATACCCTTACGAGCAGTACTTC. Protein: CASSLALTTSYPYEQYF.

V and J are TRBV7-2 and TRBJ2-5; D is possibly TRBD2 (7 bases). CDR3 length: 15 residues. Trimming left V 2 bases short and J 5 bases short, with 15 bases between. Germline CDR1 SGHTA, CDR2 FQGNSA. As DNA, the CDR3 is TGTGCCAGCAGCTTAAGGTCGGGGGGCGGGGAGACCCAGTACTTC. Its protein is CASSLRSGGGETQYF.

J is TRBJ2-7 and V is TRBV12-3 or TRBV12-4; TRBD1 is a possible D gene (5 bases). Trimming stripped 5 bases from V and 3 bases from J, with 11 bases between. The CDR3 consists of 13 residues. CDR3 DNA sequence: TGTGCCAGCAGTCCCCAAAGGGGCTACGAGCAGTACTTC. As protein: CASSPQRGYEQYF.

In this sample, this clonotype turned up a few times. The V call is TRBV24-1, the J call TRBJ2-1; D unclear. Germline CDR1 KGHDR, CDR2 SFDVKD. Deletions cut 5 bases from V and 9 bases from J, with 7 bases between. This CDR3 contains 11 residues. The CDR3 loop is CATSAAFEQFF. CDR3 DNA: TGTGCCACCAGTGCGGCTTTTGAGCAGTTCTTC.

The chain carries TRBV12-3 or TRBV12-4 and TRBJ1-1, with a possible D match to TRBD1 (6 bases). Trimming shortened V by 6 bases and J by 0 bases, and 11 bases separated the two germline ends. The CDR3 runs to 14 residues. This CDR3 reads CASRRDTMNTEAFF. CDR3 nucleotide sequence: TGTGCCAGCAGACGGGACACGATGAACACTGAAGCTTTCTTT.

As DNA, the CDR3 is TGTGCCTTCGGGAGAACATTCTCTGGAAACACCATATATTTT. The encoded protein is CAFGRTFSGNTIYF. V usage is TRBV12-3 or TRBV12-4 and J usage is TRBJ1-3; D is undetermined. Trimming stripped 11 bases from V and 0 bases from J, with 14 bases between. The CDR3 consists of 14 residues.

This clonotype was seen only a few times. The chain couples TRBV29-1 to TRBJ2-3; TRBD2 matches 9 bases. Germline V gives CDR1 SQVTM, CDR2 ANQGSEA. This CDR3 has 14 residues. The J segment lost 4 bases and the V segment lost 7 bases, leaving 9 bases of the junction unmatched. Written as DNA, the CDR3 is TGCAGCGCTACCCAGCGGGGGGTCGCAGATACGCAGTATTTT. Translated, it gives CSATQRGVADTQYF.

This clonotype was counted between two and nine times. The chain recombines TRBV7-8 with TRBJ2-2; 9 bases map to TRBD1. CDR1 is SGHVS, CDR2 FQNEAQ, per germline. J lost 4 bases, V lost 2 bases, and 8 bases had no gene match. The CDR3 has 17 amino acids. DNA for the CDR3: TGTGCCAGCAGCTTAACCCGGGACAGGGCCGGCACCGGGGAGCTGTTTTTT. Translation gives CASSLTRDRAGTGELFF.

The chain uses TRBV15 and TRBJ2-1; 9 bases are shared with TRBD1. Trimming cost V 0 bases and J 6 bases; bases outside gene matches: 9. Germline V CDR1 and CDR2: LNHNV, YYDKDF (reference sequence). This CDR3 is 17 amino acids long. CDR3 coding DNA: TGTGCCACCAGCAGAGAACGAACAGGGGGCGGGAGCAATGAGCAGTTCTTC. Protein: CATSRERTGGGSNEQFF.

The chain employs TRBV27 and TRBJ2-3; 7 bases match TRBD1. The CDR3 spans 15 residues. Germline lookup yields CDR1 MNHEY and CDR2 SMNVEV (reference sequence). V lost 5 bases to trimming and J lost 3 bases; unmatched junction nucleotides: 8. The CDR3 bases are TGTGCCAGCAGTCGACAGGGAATTGGGACAGATACGCAGTATTTT. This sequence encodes CASSRQGIGTDTQYF.

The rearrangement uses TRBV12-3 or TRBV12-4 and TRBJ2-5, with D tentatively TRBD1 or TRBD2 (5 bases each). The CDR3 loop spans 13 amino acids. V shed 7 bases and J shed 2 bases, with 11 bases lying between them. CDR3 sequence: CASTLGVQETQYF. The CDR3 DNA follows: TGTGCCAGCACCTTGGGGGTGCAAGAGACCCAGTACTTC.

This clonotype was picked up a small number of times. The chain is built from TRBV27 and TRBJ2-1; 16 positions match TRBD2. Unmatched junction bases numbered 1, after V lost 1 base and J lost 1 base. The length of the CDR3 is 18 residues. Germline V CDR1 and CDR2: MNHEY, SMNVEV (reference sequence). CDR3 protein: CASSLLGLAGGSYNEQFF. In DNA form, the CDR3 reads TGTGCCAGCAGTTTATTGGGACTAGCGGGGGGGTCCTACAATGAGCAGTTCTTC.

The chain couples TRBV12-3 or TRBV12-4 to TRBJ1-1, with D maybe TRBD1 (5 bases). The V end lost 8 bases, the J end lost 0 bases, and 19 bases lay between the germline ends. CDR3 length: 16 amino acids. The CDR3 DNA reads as TGTGCCAGCCGAGACCCCGGGGGGATAATGAACACTGAAGCTTTCTTT. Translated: CASRDPGGIMNTEAFF.

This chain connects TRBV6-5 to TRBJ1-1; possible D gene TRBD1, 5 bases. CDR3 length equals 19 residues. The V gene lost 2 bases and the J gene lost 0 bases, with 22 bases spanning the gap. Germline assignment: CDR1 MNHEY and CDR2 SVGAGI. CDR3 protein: CASSYPGGDLRGMNTEAFF. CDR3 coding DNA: TGTGCCAGCAGTTACCCTGGGGGGGATCTCCGTGGAATGAACACTGAAGCTTTCTTT.

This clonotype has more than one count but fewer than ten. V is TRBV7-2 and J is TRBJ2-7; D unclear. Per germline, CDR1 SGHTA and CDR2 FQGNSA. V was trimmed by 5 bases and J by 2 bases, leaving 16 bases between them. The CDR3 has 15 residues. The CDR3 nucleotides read TGTGCCAGCAGCCCCCAGGTGATCGGGCCCTACGAGCAGTACTTC. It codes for CASSPQVIGPYEQYF.